This entry lists 18 T cell receptor beta chains sequenced from one sample in a study of T cell responses to AZD1222 COVID-19 vaccine. Clones were sequenced by immunoSEQ multiplex PCR, and TCRdb holds only the in-frame ones, with some missing. The sample lists about 120,000 clones, 85% to 95% occurring once. This specimen consisted of peripheral blood, obtained on day 0 of AZD1222 vaccination. These receptor sequences come from an adult in good health.

The J gene is TRBJ2-5, the V gene TRBV3-1 (or the pseudogene TRBV3-2), with 8 bases aligning to TRBD2. This CDR3 has 16 amino acids. CDR1 is LGHDT, CDR2 YNNKEL, per germline (reference sequence). With V trimmed by 4 bases and J by 1 base, 8 bases remained unmatched. The DNA for the CDR3 is TGTGCCAGCAGCCCACAGCGGGGGCGAATCCAAGAGACCCAGTACTTC. Protein: CASSPQRGRIQETQYF.

The chain recombines TRBV12-5 with TRBJ1-2; D not certain. The CDR3 is 13 amino acids. In germline, CDR1 is LGHNT, CDR2 FRNRAP. The ends were cut back, 7 bases at V and 3 bases at J, with 12 bases in the middle. The CDR3 DNA follows: TGTGCTAGTGCCTACGTACTTGACTATGGCTACACCTTC. Its protein product is CASAYVLDYGYTF.

The chain has TRBV19 and TRBJ2-1; D is uncertain. Trimming shortened V by 5 bases and J by 2 bases, and 13 bases separated the two germline ends. Germline CDR1 and CDR2: LNHDA and SQIVND (reference sequence). The CDR3 contains 15 residues. CDR3 nucleotides: TGTGCCAGTAGTGCGGACCTTTTACCCTACAATGAGCAGTTCTTC. Translation: CASSADLLPYNEQFF.

The chain is built from TRBV7-3 and TRBJ1-6, with 9 positions matching TRBD1. Losses at the gene ends were 6 bases for V and 7 bases for J; bases not matched to a gene: 10. The germline V gene encodes CDR1 SGHTA and CDR2 FQGTGA. This CDR3 has 16 amino acids. CDR3 sequence: CASRLTGGQGNSPLHF. The CDR3 DNA follows: TGTGCCAGCAGACTAACGGGGGGACAGGGAAATTCACCCCTCCACTTT.

This clone has only one observation. The chain links TRBV18 to TRBJ1-5; 7 bases agree with TRBD1. J gave up 11 bases and V 6 bases, and 16 bases lay outside the gene matches. The CDR3 totals 15 residues. CDR1 and CDR2 (germline): KGHSH, LQKENI. CDR3 region: CASSPTGSSPRAQHF. The CDR3, as DNA: TGTGCCAGCTCCCCGACAGGGAGTAGCCCGAGGGCCCAGCATTTT.

This clone was observed once. The gene calls are TRBV5-1 and TRBJ2-1; 11 nucleotides align to TRBD2. CDR3 length: 16 residues. The germline CDR1 and CDR2 sequences are SGHRS and YFSETQ. Losses at the gene ends were 0 bases for V and 2 bases for J; bases not matched to a gene: 1. CDR3 sequence (DNA): TGCGCCAGCAGCTTGGAACTAGCGGGAGCCTACAATGAGCAGTTCTTC. This gives the protein CASSLELAGAYNEQFF.

DNA for the CDR3: TGCAGTGCTAGTTACAGGCCCACCTACGAGCAGTACTTC. It translates to CSASYRPTYEQYF. The chain has TRBV20-1 and TRBJ2-7; D may be TRBD1 (5 bases). This CDR3 contains 13 residues. The germline gives CDR1 DFQATT, CDR2 SNEGSKA (reference sequence). Trimming cost V 3 bases and J 2 bases, with 11 bases left between them.

The chain links TRBV6-1 to TRBJ1-2; 9 nucleotides agree with TRBD1. The CDR3 runs 15 residues. The germline V gene has CDR1 MNHNS and CDR2 SASEGT. The V gene end was trimmed by 2 bases and the J gene end by 4 bases; junction bases not matched to a gene: 5. CDR3 region: CASSEPGQGTYGYTF. DNA of the CDR3: TGTGCCAGCAGTGAACCGGGACAGGGTACCTATGGCTACACCTTC.

This chain uses TRBV28 with TRBJ2-7, with TRBD1 matching over 10 bases. This CDR3 has 15 amino acids. Germline-derived CDR1 and CDR2 are MDHEN and SYDVKM. V shed 3 bases, J shed 6 bases, and the junction held 8 bases outside the gene matches. The CDR3 spells CASSFRQGALIEQYF. DNA for the CDR3: TGTGCCAGCAGTTTTAGACAGGGGGCGTTGATCGAGCAGTACTTC. The variable domain in full, completed from reference TRBV28 and TRBJ2-7, reads DVKVTQSSRYLVKRTGEKVFLECVQDMDHENMFWYRQDPGLGLRLIYFSYDVKMKEKGDIPEGYSVSREKKERFSLILESASTNQTSMYLCASSFRQGALIEQYFGPGTRLTVT.

The rearrangement uses TRBV7-9 and TRBJ1-2; 9 nucleotides line up with TRBD1. CDR1 is SEHNR, CDR2 FQNEAQ, per germline (reference sequence). The CDR3 has 16 residues. V lost 1 base, J lost 5 bases, and 8 bases stayed unmatched. CDR3 in DNA: TGTGCCAGCAGCTTAGGGAGGGACAGGGATAGGTATGGCTACACCTTC. Protein: CASSLGRDRDRYGYTF.

The rearrangement joins TRBV7-9 to TRBJ1-6, with 7 bases that match TRBD1. Trimming at V came to 3 bases and at J to 9 bases, leaving 5 bases not matched to a gene. This CDR3 region has 14 residues. CDR1 is SEHNR and CDR2 is FQNEAQ in the germline V gene (reference sequence). CDR3 DNA sequence: TGTGCCAGCAGCTTTACAGGGGTTCCTTCACCCCTCCACTTT. It specifies CASSFTGVPSPLHF.

The rearrangement links TRBV18 to TRBJ2-2, with 9 nucleotides matching TRBD2. The ends lost 4 bases at V and 4 bases at J; junction bases unmatched: 7. CDR3 size: 16 residues. The germline V gene encodes CDR1 KGHSH and CDR2 LQKENI. CDR3 residues: CASSLVAGESTGELFF. The CDR3 region has the DNA TGTGCCAGCTCACTGGTAGCGGGAGAGAGCACCGGGGAGCTGTTTTTT.

This clone was found once. The J gene is TRBJ2-7, the V gene TRBV5-1, with no clear D. This CDR3 has 14 amino acids. In germline, CDR1 is SGHRS, CDR2 YFSETQ. Trimming removed 3 bases at V and 0 bases at J, with 10 bases between. This chain's CDR3 is CASSSRPYSYEQYF. In nucleotides, the CDR3 is TGCGCCAGCAGCTCCCGGCCGTACTCCTACGAGCAGTACTTC.

This clone appeared once. This chain joins TRBV28 and TRBJ2-7, with 11 bases that match TRBD2. J was trimmed by 2 bases and V by 2 bases; bases with no gene match: 5. Germline CDR1 reads MDHEN; CDR2 reads SYDVKM. This CDR3 has 16 amino acids. Here the CDR3 DNA reads TGTGCCAGCAGTTTAACTAGCGGGAGTGGGGCCTACGAGCAGTACTTC. The encoded protein is CASSLTSGSGAYEQYF.

CDR3 nucleotides: TGTGCCAGCAGTCCGATTGGCGGGAGGGTCTACAATGAGCAGTTCTTC. Translated: CASSPIGGRVYNEQFF. The V call is TRBV11-2, the J call TRBJ2-1; TRBD2 matches at 9 bases. The germline V gene encodes CDR1 SGHAT and CDR2 FQNNGV. CDR3 length: 16 residues. V lost 6 bases and J lost 3; bases outside the gene matches: 9.

The chain joins TRBV28 to TRBJ2-7, with TRBD1 matching over 7 bases. V gave up 6 bases and J gave up 2 bases; unmatched junction bases: 7. CDR1 is MDHEN and CDR2 is SYDVKM in the germline V gene. The CDR3 totals 14 residues. The CDR3 sequence: CASRQTGFTYEQYF. DNA for the CDR3: TGTGCCAGCAGGCAGACAGGGTTCACCTACGAGCAGTACTTC.

The CDR3 loop is CAEGSALNTEAFF. In DNA, the CDR3 is TGTGCCGAAGGGAGCGCACTGAACACTGAAGCTTTCTTT. V is TRBV6-6 and J is TRBJ1-1; D is undetermined. The V end was cut by 11 bases, the J end by 0 bases, with 13 bases between. From germline, CDR1 is MNHNY and CDR2 SVGAGI (reference sequence). The CDR3 covers 13 residues.

This chain links TRBV5-1 with TRBJ2-5; D might be TRBD1 (5 bases). CDR1 SGHRS and CDR2 YFSETQ come from the germline V gene. The CDR3 loop spans 13 amino acids. V gave up 2 bases and J gave up 2 bases, with 7 bases separating them. The CDR3 loop is CASSLRQQETQYF. The CDR3 coding sequence is TGCGCCAGCAGCTTACGACAGCAAGAGACCCAGTACTTC.